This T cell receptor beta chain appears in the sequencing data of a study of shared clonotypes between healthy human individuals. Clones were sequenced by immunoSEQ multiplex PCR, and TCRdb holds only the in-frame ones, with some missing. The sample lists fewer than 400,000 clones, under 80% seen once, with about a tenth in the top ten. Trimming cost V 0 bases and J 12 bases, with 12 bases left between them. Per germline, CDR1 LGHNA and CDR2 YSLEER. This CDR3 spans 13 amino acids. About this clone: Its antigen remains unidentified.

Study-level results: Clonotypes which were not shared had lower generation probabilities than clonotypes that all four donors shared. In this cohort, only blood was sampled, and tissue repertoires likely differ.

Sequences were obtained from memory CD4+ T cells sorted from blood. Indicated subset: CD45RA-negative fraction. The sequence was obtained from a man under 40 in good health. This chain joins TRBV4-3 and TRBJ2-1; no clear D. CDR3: CASSQDKGVGQFF. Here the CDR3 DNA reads TGCGCCAGCAGCCAAGATAAAGGAGTTGGGCAGTTCTTC.